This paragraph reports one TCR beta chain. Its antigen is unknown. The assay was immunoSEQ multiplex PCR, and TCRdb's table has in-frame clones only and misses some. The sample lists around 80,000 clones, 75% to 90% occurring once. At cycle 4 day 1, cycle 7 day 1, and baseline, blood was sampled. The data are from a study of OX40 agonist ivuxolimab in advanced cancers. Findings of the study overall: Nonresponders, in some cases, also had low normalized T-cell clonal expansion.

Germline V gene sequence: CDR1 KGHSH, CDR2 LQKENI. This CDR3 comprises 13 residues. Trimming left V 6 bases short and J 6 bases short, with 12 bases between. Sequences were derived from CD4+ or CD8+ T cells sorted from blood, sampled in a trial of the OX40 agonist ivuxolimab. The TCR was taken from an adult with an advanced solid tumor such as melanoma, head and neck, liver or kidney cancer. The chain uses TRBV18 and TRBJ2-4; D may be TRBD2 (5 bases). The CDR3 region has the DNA TGTGCCAGCTCCCTAGGCGAGGGAAACATTCAGTACTTC. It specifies CASSLGEGNIQYF.